Shown below are 21 T cell receptor beta chains from a single sample sequenced in a study of identical twins. TCRdb processed the 5' RACE reads anew with MiXCR; each CDR3 protein has one entry. Of about 530,000 distinct CDR3 sequences listed, approximately 16% are singletons. In addition, the sample was reused for a study of yellow fever vaccine responses in identical twins.

Sample: CD4+ T cells sorted from blood. Source of these receptors: a young woman in good health.

J is TRBJ2-1 and V is TRBV5-1; D might be TRBD1 (6 bases). The germline gives CDR1 SGHRS, CDR2 YFSETQ. Trimming removed 3 bases from V and 2 bases from J, with 18 bases in between. The CDR3 spans 17 residues. CDR3: CASSSSGATTTYNEQFF. CDR3 bases: TGCGCCAGCAGCTCCTCAGGGGCCACCACCACCTACAATGAGCAGTTCTTC.

This clonotype was found once. The chain couples TRBV10-3 to TRBJ2-3; unclear D gene. V lost 2 bases to trimming and J lost 3 bases, with 9 bases between them. CDR3 size: 14 residues. From germline, CDR1 is ENHRY and CDR2 SYGVKD. CDR3 amino acids: CAISERASTDTQYF. The CDR3 DNA reads as TGTGCCATCAGTGAGAGGGCTAGTACAGATACGCAGTATTTT.

The chain uses TRBV6-4 and TRBJ2-7; a possible D gene is TRBD2 (5 bases). Trimming took off 6 bases at V and 1 base at J, with 13 bases between the two ends. The germline V gene has CDR1 MRHNA and CDR2 SNTAGT. The CDR3 sequence is 14 residues long. This CDR3 is CASSDQRESYEQYF. CDR3 nucleotides: TGTGCCAGCAGCGACCAACGGGAATCCTACGAGCAGTACTTC.

This clonotype has at least ten counts. The chain employs TRBV20-1 and TRBJ2-3; 9 bases align to TRBD1. Trimming at V came to 6 bases and at J to 0 bases, leaving 10 bases not matched to a gene. The germline V gene has CDR1 DFQATT and CDR2 SNEGSKA (reference sequence). The CDR3 covers 16 residues. The CDR3 bases are TGCAGTGCCCATGGGGGGACAGGGACTAGCACAGATACGCAGTATTTT. This gives the protein CSAHGGTGTSTDTQYF.

The rearrangement uses TRBV5-1 and TRBJ2-5; 9 bases line up with TRBD1. V lost 4 bases, J lost 5 bases, and 3 bases stayed unmatched. The CDR3 totals 13 residues. CDR1 is SGHRS and CDR2 is YFSETQ in the germline V gene. Written as DNA, the CDR3 is TGCGCCAGCAGCGGACAGGGGAAGGAGACCCAGTACTTC. Amino acid sequence: CASSGQGKETQYF. Drawing the rest from reference TRBV5-1 and TRBJ2-5, the complete variable domain is KAGVTQTPRYLIKTRGQQVTLSCSPISGHRSVSWYQQTPGQGLQFLFEYFSETQRNKGNFPGRFSGRQFSNSRSEMNVSTLELGDSALYLCASSGQGKETQYFGPGTRLLVL.

This clonotype showed up just a few times. The chain couples TRBV3-1 to TRBJ2-1; TRBD2 matches at 11 bases. V was clipped by 3 bases and J by 3 bases; unmatched bases: 13. Per germline, CDR1 LGHDT and CDR2 YNNKEL (reference sequence). The CDR3 sequence is 19 residues long. CDR3 nucleotides: TGTGCCAGCAGCCACGCTAGACTAGCGGGGAGGAAGGTCTACAATGAGCAGTTCTTC. As protein: CASSHARLAGRKVYNEQFF.

The chain couples TRBV3-1 to TRBJ2-5; D ambiguous. The CDR3 has 15 amino acids. Germline values: CDR1 LGHDT, CDR2 YNNKEL (reference sequence). The ends were cut back, 0 bases at V and 5 bases at J, with 13 bases in the middle. CDR3 DNA: TGTGCCAGCAGCCAAGAACATCAAACCTGGGAGACCCAGTACTTC. Translation: CASSQEHQTWETQYF.

The sample holds a few counts of this clonotype. This chain links TRBV24-1 with TRBJ2-1; D might be TRBD1 or TRBD2, each matching 7 bases. Germline loops: CDR1 KGHDR, CDR2 SFDVKD. Deletions cut 9 bases from V and 4 bases from J, with 15 bases between. CDR3 size: 14 residues. The DNA for the CDR3 is TGTGCCACCGCCAGGGGGGGGGCGTACAATGAGCAGTTCTTC. Its translation is CATARGGAYNEQFF.

This chain uses TRBV5-6 with TRBJ2-3; 10 bases are shared with TRBD1. V lost 4 bases, J lost 5 bases, and 4 bases stayed unmatched. The CDR3 covers 14 residues. Germline-derived CDR1 and CDR2 are SGHDT and YYEEEE. The DNA for the CDR3 is TGTGCCAGCAGCAGACAGGGGGCTTTAGATACGCAGTATTTT. Translation gives CASSRQGALDTQYF.

The V and J genes are TRBV2 and TRBJ2-2, with 10 bases fitting TRBD1. V shed 4 bases, J shed 6 bases, and the junction held 11 bases outside the gene matches. Germline V lookup: CDR1 SNHLY, CDR2 FYNNEI. The CDR3 has 17 amino acids. The CDR3 DNA reads as TGTGCCAGCAGTGCGCACCGGGACAGGGGTAGTTCCGGGGAGCTGTTTTTT. Its translation is CASSAHRDRGSSGELFF.

This chain joins TRBV18 and TRBJ2-4; TRBD2 is a possible D gene (6 bases). This CDR3 is built from 14 residues. V was clipped by 3 bases and J by 8 bases, with 14 bases between them. The V gene's germline CDR1 is KGHSH and CDR2 LQKENI. CDR3 region: CASSPGTPLDIQYF. The CDR3 bases are TGTGCCAGCTCACCTGGGACTCCCCTGGACATTCAGTACTTC.

This clonotype was seen ten or more times. V gene TRBV12-3 or TRBV12-4 combines with J gene TRBJ2-6; maybe TRBD1 (6 bases). CDR3 length equals 15 residues. V was pared by 7 bases and J by 2 bases, with 12 bases between. The chain's CDR3 is CASTPDSAGANVLTF. The DNA of the CDR3 is TGTGCCAGCACACCGGACAGTGCTGGGGCCAACGTCCTGACTTTC.

Only a few counts were recorded for this clonotype. The chain joins TRBV5-1 to TRBJ2-1, with 9 bases lining up with TRBD2. The length of the CDR3 is 17 residues. V lost 3 bases, J lost 4 bases, and 11 bases stayed unmatched. Germline CDR1 is SGHRS and CDR2 is YFSETQ. CDR3 coding DNA: TGCGCCAGCAGCTCCTTTAGCGGGAGTCATACTTACAATGAGCAGTTCTTC. Amino acids: CASSSFSGSHTYNEQFF.

The chain combines TRBV4-1 with TRBJ2-1; the D gene is possibly TRBD2 (6 bases). CDR1 MGHRA and CDR2 YSYEKL come from the germline V gene. The CDR3 is 15 amino acids. V dropped 4 bases and J dropped 2 bases, with 12 bases sitting between them. Here the CDR3 reads CASSPFPGAYNEQFF. The DNA of the CDR3 is TGCGCCAGCAGCCCCTTCCCGGGGGCCTACAATGAGCAGTTCTTC.

This clonotype was counted ten times or more. V is TRBV3-1 and J is TRBJ1-2, with D maybe TRBD1 (5 bases). The CDR3 contains 15 residues. V lost 5 bases and J 2 bases, leaving 15 bases between the germline ends. CDR1 is LGHDT, CDR2 YNNKEL, per germline (reference sequence). In nucleotides, the CDR3 is TGTGCCAGCAGCGGCCAGGGACGGATAAACTATGGCTACACCTTC. It specifies CASSGQGRINYGYTF.

The chain joins TRBV29-1 to TRBJ2-3, with D unresolved. Between the trimmed V and J ends, which lost 4 bases and 2 bases, there was a span of 10 bases. This CDR3 has 13 residues. Germline V gene lookup returns CDR1 SQVTM and CDR2 ANQGSEA. In DNA form, the CDR3 reads TGCAGCGTTGGTTGGCGGAACACAGATACGCAGTATTTT. This encodes CSVGWRNTDTQYF.

This chain links TRBV11-1 with TRBJ2-7, with 10 bases that match TRBD2. With V trimmed by 6 bases and J by 5 bases, 22 bases remained unmatched. CDR3 length: 19 residues. CDR1 is SGHAT and CDR2 is FQDESV in the germline V gene (reference sequence). Here the CDR3 reads CASSQPRGLAAKRGHEQYF. CDR3 coding DNA: TGTGCCAGCAGTCAGCCACGTGGACTAGCGGCAAAGAGGGGCCACGAGCAGTACTTC.

This clonotype was recorded at least ten times. The chain couples TRBV7-3 to TRBJ2-3, with 7 bases identical to TRBD1. V trimming: 4 bases; J trimming: 0 bases; junction bases outside the gene matches: 1. Germline CDR1 reads SGHTA; CDR2 reads FQGTGA. This CDR3 contains 14 residues. This CDR3 reads CASSSQGSTDTQYF. As DNA, the CDR3 is TGTGCCAGCAGCTCACAGGGGAGCACAGATACGCAGTATTTT.

Ten or more counts support this clonotype. The V gene is TRBV7-8, the J gene TRBJ1-5, with 9 bases lining up with TRBD1. The germline gives CDR1 SGHVS, CDR2 FQNEAQ. The J segment lost 4 bases and the V segment lost 5 bases, leaving 6 bases of the junction unmatched. This CDR3 has 15 amino acids. The CDR3 region has the DNA TGTGCCAGCAGCACCCGGGACAGGGTTAATCAGCCCCAGCATTTT. Translation: CASSTRDRVNQPQHF.

This clonotype has a handful of counts. This rearrangement joins TRBV28 to TRBJ2-5; 9 bases are a match to TRBD1. The CDR3 sequence is 16 residues long. CDR1 and CDR2 (germline): MDHEN, SYDVKM. The junction had 11 bases not matched to a gene; V was cut back by 5 bases and J by 4 bases. CDR3 in DNA: TGTGCCAGCAGTCCAAACAGGGGGCAAGTGGGAGAGACCCAGTACTTC. It specifies CASSPNRGQVGETQYF.

V and J are TRBV20-1 and TRBJ2-5; D gene uncertain. Germline V CDR1 and CDR2: DFQATT, SNEGSKA (reference sequence). V lost 3 bases, J lost 5 bases, and 4 bases lay in between. The CDR3 runs 10 residues. The CDR3 nucleotides are TGCAGTGCTAGTGCGGAGACCCAGTACTTC. Amino acid sequence: CSASAETQYF.